Shown below are 19 T cell receptor beta chains from a single sample sequenced in a study of neurological immune-mediated disorders. As to time point: longitudinal time-point 3. Each CDR3 protein gets one entry after TCRdb re-called the 5' RACE reads with MiXCR. The profile shows roughly 48,000 distinct CDR3 sequences, 10% to 15% of them singletons. Input material: PBMCs. The receptors shown here come from a male donor with HTLV-1-associated myelopathy (HAM/TSP).

This clonotype was observed at least ten times. This chain connects TRBV5-1 to TRBJ2-5, with 9 bases aligning to TRBD1. Germline assignment: CDR1 SGHRS and CDR2 YFSETQ. The junction had 12 bases not matched to a gene; V was cut back by 5 bases and J by 4 bases. The CDR3 has 16 amino acids. CDR3 DNA: TGCGCCAGCAGGGACAGGGGAAGTTTTGCGGGAGAGACCCAGTACTTC. Protein: CASRDRGSFAGETQYF.

V gene TRBV20-1 combines with J gene TRBJ1-3; 9 bases agree with TRBD1. Germline CDR1 is DFQATT and CDR2 is SNEGSKA (reference sequence). Losses at the gene ends were 5 bases for V and 4 bases for J; bases not matched to a gene: 3. This CDR3 has 13 amino acids. The CDR3 spells CSASTGGGNTIYF. CDR3 DNA: TGCAGTGCTTCGACAGGGGGAGGAAACACCATATATTTT.

This clonotype was detected many times. The chain joins TRBV27 to TRBJ2-7, with 8 bases that match TRBD1. The CDR3 contains 13 residues. The J segment lost 9 bases and the V segment lost 0 bases, leaving 4 bases of the junction unmatched. Per germline, CDR1 MNHEY and CDR2 SMNVEV (reference sequence). CDR3 sequence: CASSLSPGQVQYF. In DNA form, the CDR3 reads TGTGCCAGCAGTTTATCCCCGGGACAGGTGCAGTACTTC.

This clonotype was detected ten times or more. The V call is TRBV20-1, the J call TRBJ2-5; the D gene is possibly TRBD1 (5 bases). The CDR3 spans 15 residues. V lost 3 bases and J lost 5, with 19 bases in between. CDR1 and CDR2 from the germline V gene are DFQATT and SNEGSKA (reference sequence). This CDR3 reads CSARSSKGPGETQYF. CDR3 nucleotides: TGCAGTGCTAGGTCCAGTAAGGGGCCGGGCGAGACCCAGTACTTC.

Here the CDR3 DNA reads TGCGCCAGCAGCTTGCTGCCGGGGGGTGAACAGCCCCAGCATTTT. Its translation is CASSLLPGGEQPQHF. V usage is TRBV5-1 and J usage is TRBJ1-5; the D gene is possibly TRBD1 (5 bases). CDR3 length: 15 amino acids. V lost 1 base and J lost 7, with 15 bases in between. From germline, CDR1 is SGHRS and CDR2 YFSETQ.

This clonotype was counted many times. V gene TRBV20-1 combines with J gene TRBJ1-1; D perhaps matches TRBD1 (6 bases). The germline V gene encodes CDR1 DFQATT and CDR2 SNEGSKA (reference sequence). The V end lost 6 bases, the J end lost 0 bases, and 17 bases lay between the germline ends. CDR3 size: 15 residues. The DNA for the CDR3 is TGCAGTGCCTCCCCCGGGGGCGGAATGAACACTGAAGCTTTCTTT. Translating it yields CSASPGGGMNTEAFF.

In this sample, this clonotype turned up many times. The rearrangement uses TRBV5-1 and TRBJ1-1, with D possibly being TRBD1 (6 bases). Between the trimmed V and J ends, which lost 4 bases and 0 bases, there was a span of 10 bases. The germline gives CDR1 SGHRS, CDR2 YFSETQ. The length of the CDR3 is 14 residues. DNA of the CDR3: TGCGCCAGCAGCGGGGACAACTTGAACACTGAAGCTTTCTTT. Its protein is CASSGDNLNTEAFF.

Of note for this clonotype: Being one base from a much bigger clone, this may be a read error. The V gene is TRBV12-3 or TRBV12-4, the J gene TRBJ2-2; a possible D gene is TRBD1 (6 bases). Trimming took off 4 bases at V and 10 bases at J, with 19 bases between the two ends. The CDR3 has 15 residues. The CDR3 reads CASSYRGQGVAELFF. The CDR3 DNA reads TGTGCCAGCAGTTACCGGGGACAAGGAGTTGCGGAGCTGTTTTTT.

This chain links TRBV9 with TRBJ1-1; 7 nucleotides agree with TRBD1. The CDR3 length is 18 residues. CDR1 is SGDLS and CDR2 is YYNGEE in the germline V gene. V was pared by 2 bases and J by 1 base, with 14 bases of the junction left unmatched. DNA of the CDR3: TGTGCCAGCAGCGTCTCGCCTCCGGGACAGCCCTCGAACACTGAAGCTTTCTTT. This sequence encodes CASSVSPPGQPSNTEAFF.

This clonotype appeared a few times. V and J are TRBV20-1 and TRBJ2-3, with a possible D match to TRBD2 (6 bases). The CDR3 loop spans 14 amino acids. Germline V gene data show CDR1 as DFQATT and CDR2 as SNEGSKA (reference sequence). V lost 0 bases to trimming and J lost 1 base, with 8 bases between them. The CDR3 protein is CSARDVAGTDTQYF. The CDR3 coding sequence is TGCAGTGCTAGAGATGTAGCGGGCACAGATACGCAGTATTTT.

The rearrangement joins TRBV7-6 to TRBJ1-2; tentative D call: TRBD1 (5 bases). The CDR3 is made up of 15 amino acids. Germline assignment: CDR1 SGHVS and CDR2 FNYEAQ. V lost 1 base and J 4 bases, leaving 13 bases between the germline ends. DNA of the CDR3: TGTGCCAGCAGCTTAGGGGCAGGGCAAGGCTATGGCTACACCTTC. It is translated as CASSLGAGQGYGYTF.

The gene calls are TRBV5-1 and TRBJ2-1, with D hard to call. CDR3 size: 14 residues. CDR1 is SGHRS, CDR2 YFSETQ, per germline. V lost 0 bases and J lost 8, with 12 bases in between. The CDR3 DNA sequence: TGCGCCAGCAGCTTGGCCCAGTGTCTCCATGAGCAGTTCTTC. As protein: CASSLAQCLHEQFF.

As regards this clonotype: One base away lies a much larger clone, so this may be a sequencing read error. V and J are TRBV6-1 and TRBJ2-1; tentatively, D is TRBD2 (6 bases). The CDR3 loop spans 14 amino acids. The V end lost 6 bases, the J end lost 6 bases, and 15 bases lay between the germline ends. Germline V CDR1 and CDR2: MNHNS, SASEGT. CDR3 residues: CASRERVASNEQFF. The CDR3 DNA follows: TGTGCCAGCAGGGAGCGGGTGGCCTCCAATGAGCAGTTCTTC.

This clonotype was recorded at least ten times. The V and J genes are TRBV27 and TRBJ1-1; possibly TRBD1 for D (6 bases). Per germline, CDR1 MNHEY and CDR2 SMNVEV (reference sequence). This CDR3 is 15 amino acids long. V lost 6 bases and J 5 bases, leaving 19 bases between the germline ends. The CDR3: CASSSTGSVLTEAFF. CDR3 sequence (DNA): TGTGCCAGCAGCTCGACAGGTTCTGTTTTGACTGAAGCTTTCTTT.

This clonotype was counted at least ten times. The V and J genes are TRBV5-1 and TRBJ2-7, with 9 nucleotides matching TRBD1. CDR3 length equals 16 residues. Germline V gives CDR1 SGHRS, CDR2 YFSETQ. Trimming removed 0 bases from V and 3 bases from J; junction bases left unmatched: 7. The DNA of the CDR3 is TGCGCCAGCAGCTTGGAACCGGGACAGGGTTTCTACGAGCAGTACTTC. This sequence encodes CASSLEPGQGFYEQYF.

CDR3 nucleotide sequence: TGTGCCAGCAGCGTGGACGGTCGCAATCAGCCCCAGCATTTT. This encodes CASSVDGRNQPQHF. This chain connects TRBV11-2 to TRBJ1-5; D gene unclear. CDR3 length: 14 amino acids. Trimming shortened V by 5 bases and J by 2 bases, and 10 bases separated the two germline ends. CDR1 and CDR2 from the germline V gene are SGHAT and FQNNGV.

This clonotype appeared many times. The V gene is TRBV6-2 or TRBV6-3, the J gene TRBJ2-7; TRBD2 might be the D (5 bases). Trimming removed 2 bases at V and 6 bases at J, with 11 bases between. The CDR3 is made up of 13 amino acids. Looked up from germline, CDR1 is MNHEY and CDR2 is SVGEGT. CDR3 nucleotides: TGTGCCAGCAGTTACGACCCCCGGGGCGAGCAGTACTTC. Its protein product is CASSYDPRGEQYF.

V usage is TRBV20-1 and J usage is TRBJ2-3; no clear D. The V gene lost 2 bases and the J gene lost 2 bases, with 8 bases spanning the gap. The CDR3 loop spans 13 amino acids. Germline CDR1 reads DFQATT; CDR2 reads SNEGSKA (reference sequence). DNA for the CDR3: TGCAGTGCTAGAAACCCTGACACAGATACGCAGTATTTT. Translation: CSARNPDTDTQYF.

At least ten counts were recorded for this clonotype. CDR3 nucleotide sequence: TGTGCCAGCAGCCTCCTGCCTTCTAGAAGCACCGGGGAGCTGTTTTTT. Residues: CASSLLPSRSTGELFF. The chain recombines TRBV6-5 with TRBJ2-2; D remains ambiguous. CDR1 MNHEY and CDR2 SVGAGI come from the germline V gene. The CDR3 is made up of 16 amino acids. The V gene lost 6 bases and the J gene lost 4 bases, with 18 bases spanning the gap.